These 4 T cell receptor beta chains originate from one sample sequenced in a study of T cells of healthy individuals. TCRdb fed the 5' RACE reads into MiXCR, producing one record per CDR3 protein. The sample shows tens of thousands of distinct CDR3 sequences, about a sixth of them seen only once. Receptors originate from a human donor in good health.

The rearrangement uses TRBV5-6 and TRBJ2-4; no reliable D call. Germline CDR1 is SGHDT and CDR2 is YYEEEE. The CDR3 is 15 residues long. Trimming stripped 0 bases from V and 7 bases from J, with 14 bases between. The CDR3 bases are TGTGCCAGCAGCTTGGAGGCAGGTTGGGTTAACATTCAGTACTTC. Protein: CASSLEAGWVNIQYF.

This clonotype appeared a few times. This chain links TRBV5-5 with TRBJ1-1; 12 bases agree with TRBD1. This CDR3 comprises 17 residues. Trimming took 2 bases from V and 4 from J; bases not matched to a gene: 9. Germline CDR1 reads SGHKS; CDR2 reads YYEKEE (reference sequence). In nucleotides, the CDR3 is TGTGCCAGCAGCTTTGGGCCGGGACAGGGGGCGCGCACTGAAGCTTTCTTT. Protein sequence: CASSFGPGQGARTEAFF.

This clonotype was seen many times. This chain connects TRBV6-1 to TRBJ2-5, with 8 bases identical to TRBD2. The V gene's germline CDR1 is MNHNS and CDR2 SASEGT. There are 15 residues in the CDR3. Germline trimming cut 2 bases from V and 2 bases from J; bases unmatched to any gene: 4. CDR3 protein: CASSEFTGGQETQYF. The CDR3, as DNA: TGTGCCAGCAGTGAATTCACGGGGGGGCAAGAGACCCAGTACTTC.

J is TRBJ2-7 and V is TRBV27; no clear D gene. There are 13 residues in the CDR3. V was shortened by 7 bases and J by 0 bases, with 10 bases between the two germline ends. The V gene's germline CDR1 is MNHEY and CDR2 SMNVEV (reference sequence). The DNA for the CDR3 is TGTGCCAGCACCGCCACCAACTCCTACGAGCAGTACTTC. Translated: CASTATNSYEQYF.